This T cell receptor (beta chain) was obtained from a study of OX40 agonist ivuxolimab in advanced cancers. The data were produced by immunoSEQ multiplex PCR, yet TCRdb's version contains in-frame clones alone and is incomplete. This table holds tens of thousands of clones, 70% to 90% found once. Looked up from germline, CDR1 is SGDLS and CDR2 is YYNGEE. The CDR3 has 14 amino acids. V was pared by 4 bases and J by 2 bases, with 11 bases between. The chain uses TRBV9 and TRBJ2-3; the D gene is possibly TRBD1 (6 bases). The clonotype comes from an adult with an advanced solid tumor such as melanoma, head and neck, liver or kidney cancer. The sample consisted of CD4+ or CD8+ T cells sorted from blood, taken in a trial of the OX40 agonist ivuxolimab. The CDR3 DNA is TGTGCCAGCAGCCTGACAGGATCCACAGATACGCAGTATTTT. Its translation is CASSLTGSTDTQYF.